These 24 T cell receptor beta chains were sequenced from one sample in a study of lymphopenia after photon versus proton radiotherapy. Here immunoSEQ multiplex PCR was the method, and the copy in TCRdb shows in-frame clones only, minus some. Here the sample spans 30,000 to 35,000 clones, roughly 89% being singletons. Material: peripheral blood, obtained from a patient treated with proton-based radiotherapy. Receptor source: a woman aged 65 to 85 with pancreatic cancer. Some clones in this sample may be carry-over from other donors' samples.

Remarks on this clone: Other DNA sequences in this sample translate to the same CDR3. The chain combines TRBV30 with TRBJ2-7; 8 positions match TRBD1. V lost 2 bases to trimming and J lost 3 bases; unmatched junction nucleotides: 6. This CDR3 spans 14 amino acids. CDR1 GTSNPN and CDR2 SVGIG come from the germline V gene (reference sequence). The CDR3 is CAWSTGQGGYEQYF. In DNA, the CDR3 is TGTGCCTGGAGTACCGGACAGGGTGGCTACGAGCAGTACTTC.

The chain uses TRBV2 and TRBJ1-2, with 8 bases matching TRBD1. CDR1 SNHLY and CDR2 FYNNEI come from the germline V gene. Germline trimming cut 6 bases from V and 4 bases from J; bases unmatched to any gene: 1. This CDR3 comprises 12 residues. This CDR3 reads CASSGTGYGYTF. As DNA, the CDR3 is TGTGCCAGCAGCGGGACAGGCTATGGCTACACCTTC.

The chain links TRBV27 to TRBJ2-6, with unresolved D. This CDR3 has 17 residues. The V gene lost 8 bases and the J gene lost 0 bases, with 17 bases spanning the gap. CDR1 is MNHEY and CDR2 is SMNVEV in the germline V gene (reference sequence). The CDR3 bases are TGTGCCAGCGCCCGAAAGGATGTCCTCTCTGGGGCCAACGTCCTGACTTTC. This gives the protein CASARKDVLSGANVLTF.

The chain joins TRBV28 to TRBJ1-4; unclear D gene. V lost 10 bases and J lost 6, with 15 bases in between. Per germline, CDR1 MDHEN and CDR2 SYDVKM. This CDR3 comprises 13 residues. CDR3 in amino acids: CATRRGLDEKLFF. The CDR3 coding sequence is TGTGCCACCAGGAGAGGCCTGGATGAAAAACTGTTTTTT.

The V and J genes are TRBV5-1 and TRBJ2-5; 7 nucleotides match TRBD1. J was trimmed by 3 bases and V by 4 bases; bases with no gene match: 12. The CDR3 extends over 16 amino acids. The V gene's germline CDR1 is SGHRS and CDR2 YFSETQ. Written as DNA, the CDR3 is TGCGCCAGCAGCGCCACCTTAAACAGGGGAGAAGAGACCCAGTACTTC. Residues: CASSATLNRGEETQYF.

This clone was detected only once. V usage is TRBV28 and J usage is TRBJ1-3; TRBD1 agrees at 7 bases. The germline V gene encodes CDR1 MDHEN and CDR2 SYDVKM. The CDR3 loop spans 17 amino acids. J was trimmed by 0 bases and V by 0 bases; bases with no gene match: 5. CDR3 in amino acids: CASSLWGTATSGNTIYF. CDR3 nucleotides: TGTGCCAGCAGTTTATGGGGGACAGCTACCTCTGGAAACACCATATATTTT.

This chain links TRBV5-6 with TRBJ1-3, with D unclear. The CDR3 covers 14 residues. CDR1 is SGHDT, CDR2 YYEEEE, per germline. V lost 3 bases, J lost 2 bases, and 9 bases lay in between. CDR3 bases: TGTGCCAGCAGCTGGACGGATACTGGAAACACCATATATTTT. It codes for CASSWTDTGNTIYF.

This clone was seen only once. This sequence joins TRBV5-1 and TRBJ1-1; tentative D call: TRBD1 (5 bases). The germline CDR1 and CDR2 sequences are SGHRS and YFSETQ. The V and J ends lost 5 bases and 0 bases respectively, with 11 bases between them. The CDR3 runs to 14 residues. CDR3 protein: CASSRGVLNTEAFF. In DNA form, the CDR3 reads TGCGCCAGCAGTCGAGGGGTGTTGAACACTGAAGCTTTCTTT.

The J gene is TRBJ1-1, the V gene TRBV21-1. TRBV21-1 is deemed a pseudogene. The CDR3 covers 14 residues. Here the CDR3 reads CASRTGRLNTEAFF. The CDR3 DNA sequence: TGTGCCAGCCGGACGGGACGGCTCAACACTGAAGCTTTCTTT.

In DNA, the CDR3 is TGCGCCAGCAGCCTATACCGACTAGCGGGAGCGGGGGAGCAGTACTTC. Amino acids: CASSLYRLAGAGEQYF. This chain links TRBV4-1 with TRBJ2-7; 12 bases agree with TRBD2. The CDR3 consists of 16 residues. CDR1 is MGHRA and CDR2 is YSYEKL in the germline V gene. Trimming at V came to 4 bases and at J to 7 bases, leaving 11 bases not matched to a gene.

The J gene is TRBJ2-5, the V gene TRBV19; possible D gene TRBD2, 6 bases. The CDR3 is 14 residues long. Trimming left V 7 bases short and J 5 bases short, with 17 bases between. Germline CDR1 LNHDA, CDR2 SQIVND (reference sequence). CDR3 coding DNA: TGTGCCAGTAACGATCGGGGACTCGGGGAGACCCAGTACTTC. It is translated as CASNDRGLGETQYF.

CDR3 in DNA: TGTGCCAGCAGCAGAGGACAGGTATTGGGCACAGATACGCAGTATTTT. It codes for CASSRGQVLGTDTQYF. The gene calls are TRBV7-9 and TRBJ2-3; 7 positions match TRBD1. Germline CDR1 reads SEHNR; CDR2 reads FQNEAQ (reference sequence). This CDR3 is built from 16 residues. J lost 1 base, V lost 5 bases, and 9 bases had no gene match.

The chain combines TRBV5-1 with TRBJ2-1; TRBD1 matches 8 bases. CDR3 length: 16 residues. Trimming took 3 bases from V and 4 from J; bases not matched to a gene: 9. CDR1 and CDR2 (germline): SGHRS, YFSETQ. As DNA, the CDR3 is TGCGCCAGCAGCTCCGGAGGACAGGGATCGTACAATGAGCAGTTCTTC. Translating gives CASSSGGQGSYNEQFF.

CDR3 in amino acids: CASSFWGLVRDSNQPQHF. The CDR3, as DNA: TGTGCCAGCAGTTTTTGGGGTCTTGTGCGGGATAGCAATCAGCCCCAGCATTTT. The rearrangement uses TRBV28 and TRBJ1-5; D is unresolved. V shed 3 bases and J shed 0 bases, with 18 bases lying between them. Germline values: CDR1 MDHEN, CDR2 SYDVKM. The CDR3 is made up of 18 amino acids.

The chain is built from TRBV5-1 and TRBJ1-1; TRBD1 matches at 7 bases. The V segment lost 4 bases and the J segment 3 bases; nucleotides outside the gene matches: 9. Germline assignment: CDR1 SGHRS and CDR2 YFSETQ. CDR3 length equals 15 residues. CDR3 in DNA: TGCGCCAGCAGCCCCCCCAGACAGGGATACACTGAAGCTTTCTTT. It codes for CASSPPRQGYTEAFF.

V gene TRBV6-1 combines with J gene TRBJ2-5; 7 positions match TRBD2. V shed 4 bases and J 7 bases; nucleotides not matched to a gene: 9. The CDR3 is 14 residues long. Germline V gene data show CDR1 as MNHNS and CDR2 as SASEGT. DNA for the CDR3: TGTGCCAGCAGTGGAGCGACTAGCTCGGGGACCCAGTACTTC. Translation: CASSGATSSGTQYF.

This chain links TRBV2 with TRBJ1-6, with D possibly TRBD1 on 5 matching bases. Per the germline V gene, CDR1 is SNHLY and CDR2 is FYNNEI. The CDR3 is made up of 12 amino acids. V lost 8 bases and J 14 bases, leaving 16 bases between the germline ends. CDR3 in DNA: TGTGCCAGCGGGACCGAGTCTCGGGCCCTCCACTTT. This encodes CASGTESRALHF.

The rearrangement uses TRBV13 and TRBJ2-7; 9 positions agree with TRBD1. Trimming at V came to 0 bases and at J to 4 bases, leaving 4 bases not matched to a gene. The CDR3 contains 15 residues. Germline V CDR1 and CDR2: PRHDT, FYEKMQ (reference sequence). DNA for the CDR3: TGTGCCAGCAGCTTAGGGGACAGGGGAAGGTACGAGCAGTACTTC. Encoded protein: CASSLGDRGRYEQYF.

The rearrangement joins TRBV7-9 to TRBJ2-3; 8 bases map to TRBD1. This CDR3 comprises 15 residues. The J segment lost 3 bases and the V segment lost 3 bases, leaving 5 bases of the junction unmatched. Germline lookup yields CDR1 SEHNR and CDR2 FQNEAQ (reference sequence). The chain's CDR3 is CASSFSGQGTDTQYF. CDR3 bases: TGTGCCAGCAGCTTTTCAGGACAGGGAACAGATACGCAGTATTTT.

This chain joins TRBV11-1 and TRBJ2-3; D not resolved. This CDR3 spans 12 amino acids. V was shortened by 5 bases and J by 4 bases, with 7 bases between the two germline ends. The germline V gene encodes CDR1 SGHAT and CDR2 FQDESV (reference sequence). CDR3 nucleotide sequence: TGTGCCAGCAGCCCCGACCCAGATACGCAGTATTTT. Residues: CASSPDPDTQYF.

The sample holds a few counts of this clone. The chain joins TRBV5-8 to TRBJ1-5; D is undetermined. Germline CDR1 reads SGHTS; CDR2 reads YDEGEE. V dropped 3 bases and J dropped 2 bases, with 18 bases sitting between them. This CDR3 comprises 17 residues. The CDR3 DNA is TGTGCCAGCAGCTCCCCTATTTTGGGTTTCGGCAATCAGCCCCAGCATTTT. Translated, it gives CASSSPILGFGNQPQHF. The full variable domain, in which reference TRBV5-8 and TRBJ1-5 provide the parts outside the CDR3, is EAGVTQSPTHLIKTRGQQATLRCSPISGHTSVYWYQQALGLGLQFLLWYDEGEERNRGNFPPRFSGRQFPNYSSELNVNALELEDSALYLCASSSPILGFGNQPQHFGDGTRLSIL.

The chain employs TRBV5-1 and TRBJ2-3; D call uncertain. Germline V CDR1 and CDR2: SGHRS, YFSETQ. V was cut by 0 bases and J by 2 bases, with 7 bases left in between. The CDR3 loop spans 14 amino acids. CDR3 residues: CASSLETLTDTQYF. CDR3 sequence (DNA): TGCGCCAGCAGCTTGGAGACACTCACAGATACGCAGTATTTT.

V and J are TRBV7-2 and TRBJ1-6; no firm D call. This CDR3 region has 14 residues. V was cut by 5 bases and J by 8 bases, with 13 bases left in between. In germline, CDR1 is SGHTA, CDR2 FQGNSA. The CDR3 DNA sequence: TGTGCCAGCAGCCTCCCCGGGCATTATTCACCCCTCCACTTT. It encodes CASSLPGHYSPLHF.

The chain carries TRBV5-1 and TRBJ1-3, with D possibly matching TRBD1 (6 bases). This CDR3 has 15 amino acids. Looked up from germline, CDR1 is SGHRS and CDR2 is YFSETQ. V was pared by 4 bases and J by 1 base, with 12 bases between. As DNA, the CDR3 is TGCGCCAGCAGCGCGGAACAGGGATCTGGAAACACCATATATTTT. Amino acid sequence: CASSAEQGSGNTIYF.